Given below is one TCR beta chain in context. What it binds is unknown. A junction end diverges from the germline sequence, so it may reflect a read error. The sample is drawn from a study of T cell responses to AZD1222 COVID-19 vaccine. Broader study findings: Donors skewed white British and female; clonal diversity was possibly underestimated.

CDR1 is SGHAT, CDR2 FQNNGV, per germline. This CDR3 spans 11 amino acids. This table comes from immunoSEQ multiplex PCR, and its TCRdb copy is limited to in-frame clones, with some not included. The data contain about 150,000 clones, roughly nine tenths of them singletons. The chain uses TRBV11-2 and TRBJ2-5; D not certain. The receptor's source is an adult in good health. The sequencing used peripheral blood, collected on day 0 of AZD1222 vaccination. CDR3 sequence (DNA): TGTGCCAGCAGCCACCAGGAGACCCAGTACTTC. This encodes CASSHQETQYF.